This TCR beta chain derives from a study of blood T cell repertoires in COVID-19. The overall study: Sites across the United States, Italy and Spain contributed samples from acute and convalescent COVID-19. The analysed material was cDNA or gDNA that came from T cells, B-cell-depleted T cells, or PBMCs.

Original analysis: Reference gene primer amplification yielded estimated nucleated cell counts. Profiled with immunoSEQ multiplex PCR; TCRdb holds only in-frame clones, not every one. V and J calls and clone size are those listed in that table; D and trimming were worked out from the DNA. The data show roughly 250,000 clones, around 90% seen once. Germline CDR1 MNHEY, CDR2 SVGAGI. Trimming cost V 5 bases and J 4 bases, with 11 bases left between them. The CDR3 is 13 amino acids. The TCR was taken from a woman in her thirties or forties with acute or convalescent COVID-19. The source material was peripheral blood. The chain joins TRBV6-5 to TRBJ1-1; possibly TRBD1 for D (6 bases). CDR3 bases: TGTGCCAGCAGTCTCCGGGACACCACTGAAGCTTTCTTT. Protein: CASSLRDTTEAFF.